One and the same sample provided the 17 T cell receptor beta chains below, sequenced in a study of T cells in Graves' hyperthyroidism and ophthalmopathy. The CDR3 regions of TCR beta were amplified from RNA transcripts. The HTBI primer set served for first-round RT-PCR of the TCR CDR3. Each CDR3 protein gets one entry after TCRdb re-called the multiplex PCR reads with MiXCR. Among some 580,000 distinct CDR3 sequences listed, approximately 15% were seen once. The sequenced sample consisted of blood. The receptors here all came from a woman between 35 and 50 years old with Graves' ophthalmopathy.

This clonotype occurred many times. This chain joins TRBV20-1 and TRBJ1-5; D is possibly TRBD1 (5 bases). V was trimmed by 2 bases and J by 5 bases, leaving 13 bases between them. The CDR3 spans 14 residues. Germline-derived CDR1 and CDR2 are DFQATT and SNEGSKA (reference sequence). The CDR3 here is CSARIPLGDQPQHF. The CDR3 DNA is TGCAGTGCTAGAATTCCCTTGGGGGATCAGCCCCAGCATTTT.

Many counts were recorded for this clonotype. This chain uses TRBV2 with TRBJ1-2; D perhaps matches TRBD1 (5 bases). Germline-derived CDR1 and CDR2 are SNHLY and FYNNEI. This CDR3 contains 13 residues. The V gene lost 7 bases and the J gene lost 4 bases, with 13 bases spanning the gap. CDR3 sequence: CASTRQTVYGYTF. The CDR3 DNA reads TGTGCCAGCACGAGACAGACAGTCTATGGCTACACCTTC.

This clonotype was recorded once. The chain carries TRBV6-1 and TRBJ2-1; D not certain. With 5 bases removed from V and 0 bases from J, the gap between germline ends came to 11 bases. This CDR3 contains 15 residues. Germline lookup yields CDR1 MNHNS and CDR2 SASEGT. CDR3 protein: CASSTSESSYNEQFF. The CDR3 DNA follows: TGTGCCAGCAGTACGAGCGAAAGCTCCTACAATGAGCAGTTCTTC.

V and J are TRBV20-1 and TRBJ2-7; 8 nucleotides line up with TRBD1. The CDR3 length is 17 residues. Germline lookup yields CDR1 DFQATT and CDR2 SNEGSKA (reference sequence). Trimming took 5 bases from V and 4 from J; bases not matched to a gene: 19. The CDR3 DNA reads as TGCAGTGCTGAACAACCAACGGTCGAACAGGGGGTTTACGAGCAGTACTTC. Translated: CSAEQPTVEQGVYEQYF.

This clonotype has at least ten counts. This chain uses TRBV11-2 with TRBJ1-2; tentatively, D is TRBD1 (6 bases). The CDR3 runs 15 residues. Per the germline V gene, CDR1 is SGHAT and CDR2 is FQNNGV. V dropped 4 bases and J dropped 4 bases, with 16 bases sitting between them. Here the CDR3 reads CASSSSGGGSYGYTF. The DNA of the CDR3 is TGTGCCAGCAGCTCTAGTGGTGGGGGCTCCTATGGCTACACCTTC.

This clonotype was recorded a few times. Written as DNA, the CDR3 is TGTGCCAGCAGTGAAAATAGGGACACCACCTACGAGCAGTACTTC. Translated: CASSENRDTTYEQYF. This sequence joins TRBV2 and TRBJ2-7; TRBD1 is a possible D gene (6 bases). Trimming took off 2 bases at V and 2 bases at J, with 13 bases between the two ends. Germline V gene lookup returns CDR1 SNHLY and CDR2 FYNNEI. This CDR3 region has 15 residues.

This clonotype was found many times. The rearrangement uses TRBV6-1 and TRBJ1-6; D call uncertain. The V end was cut by 6 bases, the J end by 4 bases, with 10 bases between. CDR3 length: 14 amino acids. Germline values: CDR1 MNHNS, CDR2 SASEGT. The CDR3 coding sequence is TGTGCCAGCAGGCGGCAGACATATAATTCACCCCTCCACTTT. Translated: CASRRQTYNSPLHF.

The V call is TRBV3-1, the J call TRBJ2-7, with unresolved D. The CDR3 length is 14 residues. Trimming cost V 3 bases and J 0 bases, with 9 bases left between them. Germline loops: CDR1 LGHDT, CDR2 YNNKEL (reference sequence). CDR3 DNA: TGTGCCAGCAGCCAGGTAGCTGACTCCTACGAGCAGTACTTC. This gives the protein CASSQVADSYEQYF.

V is TRBV30 and J is TRBJ1-3; D uncertain. The V and J ends lost 4 bases and 0 bases respectively, with 7 bases between them. CDR1 is GTSNPN and CDR2 is SVGIG in the germline V gene (reference sequence). CDR3 length: 13 amino acids. CDR3 in amino acids: CAWNRDSGNTIYF. The CDR3 DNA sequence: TGTGCCTGGAATAGGGACTCTGGAAACACCATATATTTT.

This clonotype was seen many times. This rearrangement joins TRBV12-3 or TRBV12-4 to TRBJ1-1; possible D gene TRBD1, 5 bases. The CDR3 has 15 residues. With 6 bases removed from V and 4 bases from J, the gap between germline ends came to 18 bases. The CDR3 DNA reads TGTGCCAGCAGCCCATTGGGAGGGGTCGTCACTGAAGCTTTCTTT. As protein: CASSPLGGVVTEAFF.

This clonotype came up many times. This chain uses TRBV11-2 with TRBJ2-7; D uncertain. This CDR3 comprises 16 residues. The V gene lost 1 base and the J gene lost 1 base, with 14 bases spanning the gap. CDR1 and CDR2 (germline): SGHAT, FQNNGV. CDR3 sequence reads: CASSLAWALGSYEQYF. CDR3 coding DNA: TGTGCCAGCAGCTTAGCTTGGGCCCTAGGTTCCTACGAGCAGTACTTC.

This clonotype was seen a handful of times. J is TRBJ2-4 and V is TRBV6-1; D is uncertain. CDR1 is MNHNS and CDR2 is SASEGT in the germline V gene. The V and J ends lost 7 bases and 0 bases respectively, with 10 bases between them. There are 14 residues in the CDR3. CDR3 nucleotides: TGTGCCAGCATGGGAATTGGAGCCAAAAACATTCAGTACTTC. Protein product: CASMGIGAKNIQYF.

This clonotype was observed at least ten times. The J gene is TRBJ2-3, the V gene TRBV7-2; D is perhaps TRBD2 (7 bases). Trimming cost V 1 base and J 0 bases, with 11 bases left between them. From germline, CDR1 is SGHTA and CDR2 FQGNSA. The CDR3 extends over 16 amino acids. The CDR3 reads CASSLDGGGSTDTQYF. Written as DNA, the CDR3 is TGTGCCAGCAGCTTAGATGGCGGGGGCAGCACAGATACGCAGTATTTT.

This sequence joins TRBV4-1 and TRBJ2-1; 12 bases match TRBD2. In germline, CDR1 is MGHRA, CDR2 YSYEKL. J gave up 5 bases and V 0 bases, and 11 bases lay outside the gene matches. The CDR3 runs 19 residues. CDR3 sequence: CASSQDLASGRAFHNEQFF. CDR3 coding DNA: TGCGCCAGCAGCCAAGATTTAGCTAGCGGGAGGGCCTTCCACAATGAGCAGTTCTTC.

V is TRBV27 and J is TRBJ2-4; no reliable D call. Germline V lookup: CDR1 MNHEY, CDR2 SMNVEV (reference sequence). The V end was cut by 2 bases, the J end by 0 bases, with 23 bases between. The CDR3 spans 20 residues. The CDR3 DNA is TGTGCCAGCAGTTTACGTGGGTGGGCGACCGAACCGCTAGCCAAAAACATTCAGTACTTC. Its protein is CASSLRGWATEPLAKNIQYF.

There are many counts of this clonotype. The chain is built from TRBV30 and TRBJ1-2, with D unresolved. The CDR3 has 12 amino acids. V dropped 3 bases and J dropped 4 bases, with 9 bases sitting between them. Germline V CDR1 and CDR2: GTSNPN, SVGIG (reference sequence). CDR3 loop: CAWSLGSYGYTF. For the CDR3, the DNA is TGTGCCTGGAGCTTAGGGAGCTATGGCTACACCTTC.

This clonotype was counted at least ten times. The chain recombines TRBV30 with TRBJ2-1; D remains ambiguous. V was trimmed by 1 base and J by 9 bases, leaving 7 bases between them. Germline values: CDR1 GTSNPN, CDR2 SVGIG (reference sequence). The CDR3 has 11 residues. The CDR3, as DNA: TGTGCCTGGAGTGGGGCAGGTGAGCAGTTCTTC. Encoded protein: CAWSGAGEQFF.